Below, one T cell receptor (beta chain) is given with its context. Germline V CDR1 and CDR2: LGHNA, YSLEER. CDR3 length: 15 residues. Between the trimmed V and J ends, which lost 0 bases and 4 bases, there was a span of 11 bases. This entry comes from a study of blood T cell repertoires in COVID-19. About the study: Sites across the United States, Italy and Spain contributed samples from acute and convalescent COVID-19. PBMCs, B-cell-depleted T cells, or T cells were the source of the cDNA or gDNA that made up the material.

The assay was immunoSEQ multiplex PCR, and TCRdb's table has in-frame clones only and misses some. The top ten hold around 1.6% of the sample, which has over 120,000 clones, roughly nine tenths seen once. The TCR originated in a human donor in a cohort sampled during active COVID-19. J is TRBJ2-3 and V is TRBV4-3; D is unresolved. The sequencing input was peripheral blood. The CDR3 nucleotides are TGCGCCAGCAGCCAAGAAGTCTTGACTCCAGATACGCAGTATTTT. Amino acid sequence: CASSQEVLTPDTQYF.